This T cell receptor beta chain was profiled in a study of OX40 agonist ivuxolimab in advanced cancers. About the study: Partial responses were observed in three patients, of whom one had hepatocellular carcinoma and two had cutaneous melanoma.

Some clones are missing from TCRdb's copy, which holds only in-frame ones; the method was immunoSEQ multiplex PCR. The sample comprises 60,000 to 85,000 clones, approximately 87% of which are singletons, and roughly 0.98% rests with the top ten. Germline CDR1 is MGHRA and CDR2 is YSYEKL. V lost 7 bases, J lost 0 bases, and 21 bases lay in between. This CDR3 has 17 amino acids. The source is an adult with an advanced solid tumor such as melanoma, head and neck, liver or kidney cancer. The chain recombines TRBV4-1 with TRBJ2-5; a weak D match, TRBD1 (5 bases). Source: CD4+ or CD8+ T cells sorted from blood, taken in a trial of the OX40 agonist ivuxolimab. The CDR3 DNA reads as TGCGCCAGCAACGTTGTAACGACAGCAGCGAACCAAGAGACCCAGTACTTC. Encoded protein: CASNVVTTAANQETQYF.